This T cell receptor beta chain was sequenced in a study of cytomegalovirus exposure and HLA in healthy donors. Notes on the study in general: In an earlier analysis, about 87% or about 30%: the productive usage of most TCR beta V segments. Among TCR beta chains, those listed as cytomegalovirus-associated numbered 164.

V dropped 1 base and J dropped 2; count of bases not matched to a gene: 1. The germline CDR1 and CDR2 sequences are SGHTA and FQGNSA. CDR3 length equals 15 residues. PCR was performed using 60 Vbeta and 13 Jbeta primers. The assay was immunoSEQ multiplex PCR, and TCRdb's table has in-frame clones only and misses some. The sample has about 110,000 clones, more than 65% seen once. Notes on this clone: What it binds is unknown.

The sequencing sample was made of PBMCs. The chain combines TRBV7-2 with TRBJ2-3; 9 nucleotides match TRBD2. The source of this sequence is a man aged 30 to 39 in good health and CMV-seropositive. DNA of the CDR3: TGTGCCAGCAGCTTAGTAGCGGGGGTCACAGATACGCAGTATTTT. This encodes CASSLVAGVTDTQYF.